These 12 T cell receptor beta chains came from one sample sequenced in a study of T cell responses to AZD1222 COVID-19 vaccine. The data were produced by immunoSEQ multiplex PCR, yet TCRdb's version contains in-frame clones alone and is incomplete. The table includes 140,000 to 150,000 clones, just under 95% detected once. Sequencing was performed on peripheral blood, taken on day 0 of AZD1222 vaccination. These receptors were obtained from an adult in good health.

The genes are TRBV14 and TRBJ2-7; D may be TRBD1 (6 bases). The CDR3 is made up of 16 amino acids. V lost 3 bases, J lost 0 bases, and 15 bases lay in between. Germline lookup yields CDR1 SGHDN and CDR2 FVKESK. CDR3 nucleotides: TGTGCCAGCAGCCATGGGGGCCCGACCGCCTCCTACGAGCAGTACTTC. Residues: CASSHGGPTASYEQYF.

The J gene is TRBJ1-1, the V gene TRBV7-7; the D is unclear. This CDR3 comprises 14 residues. Germline CDR1 SSHAT, CDR2 FNYEAQ (reference sequence). V shed 5 bases and J shed 1 base, with 11 bases lying between them. The CDR3 region is CASSPWSGNTEAFF. In DNA, the CDR3 is TGTGCCAGCAGCCCCTGGTCGGGGAACACTGAAGCTTTCTTT.

The chain is built from TRBV7-9 and TRBJ1-2; D is unresolved. CDR1 SEHNR and CDR2 FQNEAQ come from the germline V gene (reference sequence). The V and J ends lost 7 bases and 8 bases respectively, with 17 bases between them. The length of the CDR3 is 13 residues. The CDR3, as DNA: TGTGCCAGCACCTCGACTGGATCTAGCGGCTACACCTTC. Residues: CASTSTGSSGYTF.

The chain employs TRBV15 and TRBJ1-6; D ambiguous. V dropped 5 bases and J dropped 6 bases, with 11 bases sitting between them. The CDR3 runs to 14 residues. The germline gives CDR1 LNHNV, CDR2 YYDKDF (reference sequence). The chain's CDR3 is CATSSAVRNSPLHF. CDR3 nucleotide sequence: TGTGCCACCAGCTCCGCCGTCCGTAATTCACCCCTCCACTTT. Based on the CDR3 plus reference TRBV15 and TRBJ1-6, the full variable domain is DAMVIQNPRYQVTQFGKPVTLSCSQTLNHNVMYWYQQKSSQAPKLLFHYYDKDFNNEADTPDNFQSRRPNTSFCFLDIRSPGLGDTAMYLCATSSAVRNSPLHFGNGTRLTVT.

The V call is TRBV4-2, the J call TRBJ2-3, with 9 bases that match TRBD1. Unmatched junction bases numbered 16, after V lost 3 bases and J lost 6 bases. The CDR3 loop spans 18 amino acids. Germline values: CDR1 LGHNA, CDR2 YNFKEQ. CDR3 protein: CASSHPTLPGQGSDTQYF. DNA for the CDR3: TGTGCCAGCAGCCATCCTACGCTTCCGGGACAGGGTTCGGATACGCAGTATTTT.

This chain's CDR3 is CATSRDGGINTEAFF. The CDR3 DNA sequence: TGTGCCACCAGCAGAGATGGGGGGATCAACACTGAAGCTTTCTTT. The chain combines TRBV15 with TRBJ1-1; a possible D gene is TRBD1 (5 bases). Trimming pared 0 bases from V and 2 bases from J, leaving 10 bases between. Germline-derived CDR1 and CDR2 are LNHNV and YYDKDF (reference sequence). The CDR3 covers 15 residues.

The J gene is TRBJ1-2, the V gene TRBV28, with a weak D call TRBD1 (5 bases). Germline V gene data show CDR1 as MDHEN and CDR2 as SYDVKM. This CDR3 has 13 amino acids. Trimming pared 5 bases from V and 8 bases from J, leaving 15 bases between. The CDR3 is CASSPWGRGGYTF. In nucleotides, the CDR3 is TGTGCCAGCAGTCCCTGGGGCAGAGGGGGCTACACCTTC.

The rearrangement links TRBV15 to TRBJ1-1, with 8 bases aligning to TRBD1. The CDR3 has 13 amino acids. Unmatched junction bases numbered 6, after V lost 3 bases and J lost 9 bases. The germline V gene encodes CDR1 LNHNV and CDR2 YYDKDF (reference sequence). CDR3 nucleotides: TGTGCCACCAGCAGGCGGACAGGGAGGCAAGCTTTCTTT. The encoded protein is CATSRRTGRQAFF.

V gene TRBV9 combines with J gene TRBJ2-1; 7 bases align to TRBD1. The V segment lost 0 bases and the J segment 1 base; nucleotides outside the gene matches: 1. The CDR3 spans 15 residues. Looked up from germline, CDR1 is SGDLS and CDR2 is YYNGEE. The CDR3 sequence is CASSVEGQSYNEQFF. As DNA, the CDR3 is TGTGCCAGCAGCGTAGAGGGACAGTCCTACAATGAGCAGTTCTTC.

The chain carries TRBV28 and TRBJ1-5; D is possibly TRBD1 (5 bases). This CDR3 has 9 residues. Per germline, CDR1 MDHEN and CDR2 SYDVKM. The V end was cut by 11 bases, the J end by 6 bases, with 5 bases between. This CDR3 reads CAGGQPQHF. The CDR3 DNA reads as TGTGCCGGGGGTCAGCCCCAGCATTTT.

The chain joins TRBV28 to TRBJ1-6; D gene uncertain. There are 16 residues in the CDR3. Per germline, CDR1 MDHEN and CDR2 SYDVKM. V lost 3 bases, J lost 2 bases, and 11 bases lay in between. The DNA of the CDR3 is TGTGCCAGCAGTTTTTTCCGGGGAACCTATAATTCACCCCTCCACTTT. It yields the protein CASSFFRGTYNSPLHF.

The J gene is TRBJ2-7, the V gene TRBV4-2; 9 bases match TRBD2. CDR1 and CDR2 from the germline V gene are LGHNA and YNFKEQ. V shed 1 base and J 4 bases; nucleotides not matched to a gene: 5. This CDR3 is built from 15 residues. The CDR3 coding sequence is TGTGCCAGCAGCCAAGTAGCTAGCGGGACTTACGAGCAGTACTTC. The encoded protein is CASSQVASGTYEQYF.